The 5 T cell receptor beta chains reported below all come from one sample, sequenced in a study of blood T cell repertoires in COVID-19. Data came from immunoSEQ multiplex PCR; TCRdb stores just in-frame clones and leaves some out. This sample has around 250,000 clones, with over 75% found just once. Sequencing input: peripheral blood. The receptor source for this set is a man aged 25 to 40 who had recovered from COVID-19.

This chain uses TRBV7-3 with TRBJ2-3; D unclear. Trimming removed 0 bases at V and 2 bases at J, with 18 bases between. This CDR3 contains 18 residues. CDR1 is SGHTA, CDR2 FQGTGA, per germline. CDR3 amino acids: CASSLTWQANRITDTQYF. The CDR3 DNA is TGTGCCAGCAGCTTAACGTGGCAGGCAAACCGTATCACAGATACGCAGTATTTT. The entire variable domain, with the rest obtained from reference TRBV7-3 and TRBJ2-3, is as follows: GAGVSQTPSNKVTEKGKYVELRCDPISGHTALYWYRQSLGQGPEFLIYFQGTGAADDSGLPNDRFFAVRPEGSVSTLKIQRTERGDSAVYLCASSLTWQANRITDTQYFGPGTRLTVL.

The chain carries TRBV10-3 and TRBJ2-6; the match to TRBD1 covers 9 bases. The CDR3 totals 17 residues. CDR1 is ENHRY, CDR2 SYGVKD, per germline. V lost 8 bases, J lost 1 base, and 9 bases stayed unmatched. For the CDR3, the DNA is TGTGCCATCTCACAGGGGGCCATGATTTCTGGGGCCAACGTCCTGACTTTC. Amino acid sequence: CAISQGAMISGANVLTF.

The chain combines TRBV7-9 with TRBJ1-4; no reliable D call. Trimming took 2 bases from V and 7 from J, leaving 8 bases between them. From germline, CDR1 is SEHNR and CDR2 FQNEAQ (reference sequence). The CDR3 consists of 13 residues. CDR3 sequence reads: CASSLNEGEKLFF. The CDR3 DNA follows: TGTGCCAGCAGCTTAAATGAGGGTGAAAAACTGTTTTTT.

This clone was seen just once. The chain links TRBV29-1 to TRBJ2-1, with TRBD1 matching over 8 bases. Trimming at V came to 4 bases and at J to 7 bases, leaving 15 bases not matched to a gene. The CDR3 has 16 amino acids. Per germline, CDR1 SQVTM and CDR2 ANQGSEA. As DNA, the CDR3 is TGCAGCGTTGCCCTCGCCAGGGGGCGCCCCACGAATGAGCAGTTCTTC. It is translated as CSVALARGRPTNEQFF.

The chain recombines TRBV7-9 with TRBJ2-7; D possibly corresponds to TRBD2 (6 bases). V gave up 7 bases and J gave up 3 bases, with 13 bases separating them. The germline V gene encodes CDR1 SEHNR and CDR2 FQNEAQ (reference sequence). CDR3 length: 13 amino acids. The CDR3 nucleotides are TGTGCCAGCAAGGAGGGTTCCGGCTACGAGCAGTACTTC. This translates into CASKEGSGYEQYF.